A single sample is the source of the 14 T cell receptor beta chains below, sequenced in a study of spatial heterogeneity in lung cancer. TCRdb analysed the 5' RACE reads with MiXCR anew, one entry per CDR3 protein. Of some 83,000 distinct CDR3 sequences listed, roughly a fifth are singletons. The sample's time point: sample taken at primary tumor resection. The study sequenced unsorted whole RNA from tumor, nontumor lung or frozen PBMC. Sequences were derived from PBMCs, sampled at surgery. The receptors shown here come from a male donor with early-stage non-small cell lung cancer.

This sequence joins TRBV7-9 and TRBJ2-5; D is tentatively TRBD1 or TRBD2 (5 bases each). The germline V and J ends were trimmed by 5 bases and 2 bases, with 21 bases remaining between them. There are 17 residues in the CDR3. Germline CDR1 is SEHNR and CDR2 is FQNEAQ (reference sequence). The CDR3 protein is CASSPDRGGGPQETQYF. The CDR3 nucleotides read TGTGCCAGCAGCCCCGACCGGGGCGGAGGCCCTCAAGAGACCCAGTACTTC.

Many counts were recorded for this clonotype. The chain links TRBV14 to TRBJ2-1; D unresolved. The V end lost 2 bases, the J end lost 4 bases, and 9 bases lay between the germline ends. The germline V gene has CDR1 SGHDN and CDR2 FVKESK. CDR3 length equals 14 residues. CDR3 coding DNA: TGTGCCAGCAGCCAAAGATTCCCGTACAATGAGCAGTTCTTC. This sequence encodes CASSQRFPYNEQFF.

The chain is built from TRBV12-3 or TRBV12-4 and TRBJ2-4, with a possible D match to TRBD1 (8 bases). V gave up 6 bases and J gave up 8 bases, with 17 bases separating them. There are 14 residues in the CDR3. The CDR3 loop reads CASSSDRAGDIQYF. The DNA for the CDR3 is TGTGCCAGCAGCTCGGACAGGGCGGGAGACATTCAGTACTTC.

The sample holds a few counts of this clonotype. The chain is built from TRBV5-1 and TRBJ2-1; D remains unclear. Trimming cost V 2 bases and J 8 bases, with 14 bases left between them. This CDR3 is built from 14 residues. CDR1 and CDR2 (germline): SGHRS, YFSETQ. The CDR3 protein is CASSLASYVDEQFF. The CDR3 region has the DNA TGCGCCAGCAGCTTAGCGTCCTACGTTGATGAGCAGTTCTTC. Supplemented by reference TRBV5-1 and TRBJ2-1, the full variable domain reads KAGVTQTPRYLIKTRGQQVTLSCSPISGHRSVSWYQQTPGQGLQFLFEYFSETQRNKGNFPGRFSGRQFSNSRSEMNVSTLELGDSALYLCASSLASYVDEQFFGPGTRLTVL.

This clonotype came up many times. The chain has TRBV10-3 and TRBJ1-1; the match to TRBD1 covers 7 bases. CDR1 is ENHRY, CDR2 SYGVKD, per germline. The CDR3 extends over 12 amino acids. J gave up 4 bases and V 7 bases, and 3 bases lay outside the gene matches. Written as DNA, the CDR3 is TGTGCCATCAACACAGGGGCCACTGAAGCTTTCTTT. Translation: CAINTGATEAFF.

Details on this clonotype: At one of its ends the junction is not consistent with the germline gene, which may arise from a read error. The V and J genes are TRBV12-3 or TRBV12-4 and TRBJ2-6; maybe TRBD1 (6 bases). The CDR3 is 17 amino acids. DNA for the CDR3: TGTGCCAGTAGTTTGACAGGATTTGGCTCTGGGGCCAACGTCCTGACTTTC. As protein: CASSLTGFGSGANVLTF.

The V and J genes are TRBV6-5 and TRBJ1-4; D remains unclear. This CDR3 contains 15 residues. Trimming took off 3 bases at V and 2 bases at J, with 10 bases between the two ends. In germline, CDR1 is MNHEY, CDR2 SVGAGI. The CDR3 sequence is CASSYRWETNEKLFF. CDR3 nucleotides: TGTGCCAGCAGTTATAGATGGGAGACTAATGAAAAACTGTTTTTT.

This clonotype was seen a few times. The CDR3 reads CASSSGTSGRLPDTQYF. CDR3 sequence (DNA): TGTGCCAGCAGTTCGGGGACTAGCGGGAGATTGCCAGATACGCAGTATTTT. V and J are TRBV27 and TRBJ2-3; TRBD2 matches at 14 bases. This CDR3 comprises 17 residues. Germline CDR1 reads MNHEY; CDR2 reads SMNVEV (reference sequence). Trimming cost V 4 bases and J 4 bases; bases outside gene matches: 7.

In this sample, this clonotype turned up a few times. This chain connects TRBV6-5 to TRBJ2-2; D is perhaps TRBD2 (6 bases). CDR1 is MNHEY and CDR2 is SVGAGI in the germline V gene. The V end lost 11 bases, the J end lost 5 bases, and 12 bases lay between the germline ends. CDR3 length: 12 amino acids. CDR3 sequence (DNA): TGTGCCGGAGGGGCTAAAACCGGGGAGCTGTTTTTT. Protein: CAGGAKTGELFF.

This clonotype was seen at least ten times. The chain recombines TRBV6-4 with TRBJ2-6; a possible D gene is TRBD1 (5 bases). V lost 0 bases and J 1 base, leaving 10 bases between the germline ends. The CDR3 loop spans 17 amino acids. Germline V gives CDR1 MRHNA, CDR2 SNTAGT. CDR3: CASSDSGQGSGANVLTF. The CDR3 bases are TGTGCCAGCAGTGACTCAGGACAAGGATCTGGGGCCAACGTCCTGACTTTC.

This clonotype was observed at least ten times. This chain uses TRBV4-2 with TRBJ1-4; perhaps TRBD1 as D (5 bases). The germline V gene encodes CDR1 LGHNA and CDR2 YNFKEQ. This CDR3 has 15 amino acids. V lost 5 bases and J 6 bases, leaving 16 bases between the germline ends. CDR3 amino acids: CASSALAGGDEKLFF. The CDR3, as DNA: TGTGCCAGCAGCGCACTGGCGGGGGGTGATGAAAAACTGTTTTTT.

This clonotype occurred a few times. V and J are TRBV7-9 and TRBJ2-1; D ambiguous. Trimming left V 1 base short and J 3 bases short, with 4 bases between. The germline gives CDR1 SEHNR, CDR2 FQNEAQ (reference sequence). The CDR3 sequence is 13 residues long. In DNA, the CDR3 is TGTGCCAGCAGCTTAGGGGACTACAATGAGCAGTTCTTC. Protein: CASSLGDYNEQFF.

The chain is built from TRBV6-5 and TRBJ2-5; 11 bases fit TRBD2. This CDR3 is 15 amino acids long. V gave up 5 bases and J gave up 4 bases; unmatched junction bases: 6. Per the germline V gene, CDR1 is MNHEY and CDR2 is SVGAGI. CDR3 loop: CASSPLAGGGETQYF. CDR3 nucleotide sequence: TGTGCCAGCAGTCCCCTAGCGGGAGGAGGAGAGACCCAGTACTTC.

This clonotype came up a few times. J is TRBJ1-2 and V is TRBV7-2; a possible D gene is TRBD1 (5 bases). CDR1 and CDR2 (germline): SGHTA, FQGNSA. Deletions cut 5 bases from V and 4 bases from J, with 14 bases between. The CDR3 covers 14 residues. CDR3 sequence reads: CASSRRDPLYGYTF. CDR3 nucleotide sequence: TGTGCCAGCAGCCGCCGGGACCCCCTCTATGGCTACACCTTC.